These 32 T cell receptor beta chains originate from one sample sequenced in a study of CD8+ T cells in alopecia areata. The sequencing template was cDNA reverse transcribed from extracted RNA. The assay was immunoSEQ multiplex PCR, and TCRdb's table has in-frame clones only and misses some. Found here are 150,000 or so clones, roughly 60% of them singletons; the top ten hold more than 4.5%. The sequenced sample was CD4+ T cells sorted from blood. These receptors originate from a human donor in good health.

The rearrangement links TRBV28 to TRBJ1-2; TRBD1 is a possible D gene (5 bases). This CDR3 is built from 13 residues. V was cut by 3 bases and J by 3 bases, with 8 bases left in between. CDR1 is MDHEN, CDR2 SYDVKM, per germline. The CDR3 spells CASSFSRDYGYTF. CDR3 coding DNA: TGTGCCAGCAGTTTTTCCAGGGACTATGGCTACACCTTC.

This clone appeared a few times. The V gene is TRBV29-1, the J gene TRBJ2-5; a weak D match, TRBD2 (6 bases). CDR1 is SQVTM and CDR2 is ANQGSEA in the germline V gene. This CDR3 is built from 16 residues. The V end was cut by 0 bases, the J end by 4 bases, with 18 bases between. In nucleotides, the CDR3 is TGCAGCGTTGAAGATCCTATCGGGAGAAGCTCAGAGACCCAGTACTTC. Translated: CSVEDPIGRSSETQYF.

This clone was seen once. The chain uses TRBV30 and TRBJ1-5; 7 bases agree with TRBD1. The CDR3 runs 13 residues. CDR1 GTSNPN and CDR2 SVGIG come from the germline V gene (reference sequence). Trimming took 1 base from V and 4 from J; bases not matched to a gene: 1. The DNA for the CDR3 is TGTGCCTGGAGTGAGGACAGGAATCAGCCCCAGCATTTT. Encoded protein: CAWSEDRNQPQHF.

The chain joins TRBV29-1 to TRBJ1-1, with TRBD1 matching 10 bases. From germline, CDR1 is SQVTM and CDR2 ANQGSEA. The CDR3 totals 14 residues. The trim removed 7 bases at V and 0 bases at J, leaving 5 bases unmatched. The CDR3: CSADRGLMNTEAFF. CDR3 in DNA: TGCAGCGCCGACAGGGGGCTTATGAACACTGAAGCTTTCTTT.

This clone was seen only a few times. The gene calls are TRBV2 and TRBJ1-4; no clear D gene. Germline V gene lookup returns CDR1 SNHLY and CDR2 FYNNEI. Trimming cost V 6 bases and J 0 bases, with 14 bases left between them. The CDR3 loop spans 16 amino acids. The CDR3 nucleotides read TGTGCCAGCAGGCGTGGGAGTCCCGCAACTAATGAAAAACTGTTTTTT. Amino acids: CASRRGSPATNEKLFF.

The chain uses TRBV29-1 and TRBJ2-1; D call uncertain. Trimming removed 4 bases at V and 10 bases at J, with 14 bases between. CDR3 size: 12 residues. CDR1 and CDR2 from the germline V gene are SQVTM and ANQGSEA. The CDR3 DNA reads as TGCAGCGTTGTTCCCGCTTTAAGGGAGCAGTTCTTC. Protein sequence: CSVVPALREQFF.

This clone was detected once. The germline gene is not matched at one end of the junction; a read error may be the cause. The chain employs TRBV20-1 and TRBJ2-4, with D unresolved. Germline CDR1 reads DFQATT; CDR2 reads SNEGSKA (reference sequence). The CDR3 length is 8 residues. CDR3 sequence reads: CSAENRHF. The DNA for the CDR3 is TGCAGTGCGGAAAACAGACACTTC.

J is TRBJ2-2 and V is TRBV10-3; 8 nucleotides align to TRBD2. Trimming at V came to 9 bases and at J to 6 bases, leaving 9 bases not matched to a gene. This CDR3 has 14 residues. Germline values: CDR1 ENHRY, CDR2 SYGVKD. The CDR3 DNA is TGTGCCATTGCGGGGGGCTTGCTACCCGGGGAGCTGTTTTTT. The encoded protein is CAIAGGLLPGELFF.

The chain combines TRBV6-5 with TRBJ2-5; D not certain. Trimming took 6 bases from V and 7 from J, leaving 18 bases between them. CDR3 length: 14 residues. Germline V gene data show CDR1 as MNHEY and CDR2 as SVGAGI. The CDR3 sequence: CASRLDGGKGTQYF. The CDR3 region has the DNA TGTGCCAGCAGGTTAGACGGCGGCAAAGGGACCCAGTACTTC.

The chain carries TRBV6-1 and TRBJ2-3; the D is unclear. V lost 4 bases and J 2 bases, leaving 28 bases between the germline ends. The CDR3 runs to 20 residues. Looked up from germline, CDR1 is MNHNS and CDR2 is SASEGT. As DNA, the CDR3 is TGTGCCAGCAGTGCTCGTAGGTTGGCCAAAAATAGAGAAATCACAGATACGCAGTATTTT. This codes for CASSARRLAKNREITDTQYF.

The rearrangement joins TRBV28 to TRBJ1-5, with a weak D call TRBD1 (5 bases). The V end lost 10 bases, the J end lost 0 bases, and 19 bases lay between the germline ends. CDR3 size: 16 residues. Germline CDR1 is MDHEN and CDR2 is SYDVKM. The CDR3 here is CATWWWGGDSNQPQHF. CDR3 nucleotide sequence: TGTGCCACATGGTGGTGGGGAGGGGATAGCAATCAGCCCCAGCATTTT.

The chain couples TRBV5-6 to TRBJ2-1; TRBD2 agrees at 8 bases. This CDR3 has 17 residues. Germline CDR1 reads SGHDT; CDR2 reads YYEEEE. V was clipped by 3 bases and J by 0 bases; unmatched bases: 8. This chain's CDR3 is CASSSGLAGNSYNEQFF. In DNA, the CDR3 is TGTGCCAGCAGCTCCGGTCTAGCGGGCAACTCCTACAATGAGCAGTTCTTC.

The V call is TRBV10-1, the J call TRBJ2-1; 8 bases fit TRBD2. Germline lookup yields CDR1 WNHNN and CDR2 SYGVQD (reference sequence). Germline trimming cut 3 bases from V and 7 bases from J; bases unmatched to any gene: 8. The CDR3 runs 15 residues. DNA for the CDR3: TGCGCCAGCAGTGACTACACGGGAGGGCCTAATGAGCAGTTCTTC. Its translation: CASSDYTGGPNEQFF.

The chain recombines TRBV5-6 with TRBJ2-7, with a possible D match to TRBD1 (6 bases). V was pared by 4 bases and J by 1 base, with 12 bases between. The CDR3 has 14 amino acids. Germline V gene data show CDR1 as SGHDT and CDR2 as YYEEEE. This CDR3 is CASSRTAQSYEQYF. The CDR3 region has the DNA TGTGCCAGCAGCCGGACAGCACAATCCTACGAGCAGTACTTC.

The rearrangement uses TRBV29-1 and TRBJ2-3; TRBD2 aligns across 7 bases. CDR3 length: 12 amino acids. V dropped 4 bases and J dropped 6; count of bases not matched to a gene: 4. Looked up from germline, CDR1 is SQVTM and CDR2 is ANQGSEA. CDR3 nucleotide sequence: TGCAGCGTTGTCGCGGGAGTGGATACGCAGTATTTT. Translating it yields CSVVAGVDTQYF.

In this sample, this clone turned up a few times. The rearrangement uses TRBV29-1 and TRBJ2-7; 10 bases are shared with TRBD2. Per the germline V gene, CDR1 is SQVTM and CDR2 is ANQGSEA. This CDR3 has 14 amino acids. V shed 6 bases, J shed 4 bases, and the junction held 9 bases outside the gene matches. CDR3 sequence: CSVTDLAGEYEQYF. The CDR3 bases are TGCAGCGTGACCGACCTAGCGGGAGAGTACGAGCAGTACTTC.

This clone was seen a single time. The chain couples TRBV30 to TRBJ1-5, with 11 bases that match TRBD1. Losses at the gene ends were 1 base for V and 10 bases for J; bases not matched to a gene: 3. Germline V gene data show CDR1 as GTSNPN and CDR2 as SVGIG (reference sequence). The CDR3 loop spans 13 amino acids. The DNA for the CDR3 is TGTGCCTGGAGTGGGACAGGGGGCGATCCCCAGCATTTT. Protein: CAWSGTGGDPQHF. The whole variable domain, remainder taken from reference TRBV30 and TRBJ1-5, is SQTIHQWPATLVQPVGSPLSLECTVEGTSNPNLYWYRQAAGRGLQLLFYSVGIGQISSEVPQNLSASRPQDRQFILSSKKLLLSDSGFYLCAWSGTGGDPQHFGDGTRLSIL.

The genes are TRBV23-1 and TRBJ1-5; D perhaps matches TRBD1 (5 bases). TRBV23-1 is reported as an ORF; its role is uncertain. The CDR3 length is 16 residues. The V end lost 0 bases, the J end lost 7 bases, and 16 bases lay between the germline ends. The CDR3 loop reads CASSQSGTETLQPQHF. The CDR3 nucleotides are TGCGCCAGCAGTCAATCAGGGACGGAGACTTTGCAGCCCCAGCATTTT.

The chain recombines TRBV1 with TRBJ2-5; the table assigns TRBD1, which was not confirmed against the DNA. TRBV1 is a known pseudogene. The CDR3 totals 14 residues. In nucleotides, the CDR3 is TGCACCAGCAGCGAAGCAGGGGCGCCCGAGACCCAGTACTTC. This encodes CTSSEAGAPETQYF.

V and J are TRBV7-8 and TRBJ2-5; TRBD2 matches 9 bases. The ends lost 2 bases at V and 7 bases at J; junction bases unmatched: 8. Germline V gene lookup returns CDR1 SGHVS and CDR2 FQNEAQ. The CDR3 extends over 15 amino acids. In nucleotides, the CDR3 is TGTGCCAGCAGCTTATACGCGGGAGGGCCGAGGACCCAGTACTTC. Translating gives CASSLYAGGPRTQYF. The full variable domain, completed using reference TRBV7-8 and TRBJ2-5, is GAGVSQSPRYKVAKRGQDVALRCDPISGHVSLFWYQQALGQGPEFLTYFQNEAQLDKSGLPSDRFFAERPEGSVSTLKIQRTQQEDSAVYLCASSLYAGGPRTQYFGPGTRLLVL.

The V call is TRBV5-6, the J call TRBJ2-4, with TRBD1 as a possible D gene (6 bases). The CDR3 runs 15 residues. Germline V gives CDR1 SGHDT, CDR2 YYEEEE. Trimming shortened V by 4 bases and J by 8 bases, and 19 bases separated the two germline ends. CDR3 in DNA: TGTGCCAGCAGCGGTCCCTCGACAGGTATAGACATTCAGTACTTC. Protein sequence: CASSGPSTGIDIQYF.

In its sample, this clone was seen a few times. This chain links TRBV30 with TRBJ2-7; possibly TRBD2 for D (6 bases). Looked up from germline, CDR1 is GTSNPN and CDR2 is SVGIG (reference sequence). V was trimmed by 3 bases and J by 3 bases, leaving 9 bases between them. The CDR3 loop spans 12 amino acids. CDR3 in amino acids: CAWRIGSYEQYF. CDR3 in DNA: TGTGCCTGGAGAATCGGGAGCTACGAGCAGTACTTC.

This clone is a singleton in its sample. This chain joins TRBV30 and TRBJ2-7; TRBD1 aligns across 9 bases. With V trimmed by 0 bases and J by 6 bases, 12 bases remained unmatched. Germline V lookup: CDR1 GTSNPN, CDR2 SVGIG (reference sequence). This CDR3 region has 16 residues. CDR3 DNA sequence: TGTGCCTGGAGTGTTTATTCCGGGACAGGGTCGGCCGAGCAGTACTTC. Encoded protein: CAWSVYSGTGSAEQYF.

The chain carries TRBV29-1 and TRBJ1-1; the match to TRBD1 covers 8 bases. The CDR3 totals 13 residues. The trim removed 4 bases at V and 4 bases at J, leaving 5 bases unmatched. Germline lookup yields CDR1 SQVTM and CDR2 ANQGSEA. The CDR3 is CSVATGEGTEAFF. The CDR3 coding sequence is TGCAGCGTTGCGACAGGGGAGGGCACTGAAGCTTTCTTT.

DNA for the CDR3: TGCGCCAGCAAAGCTTGGGAGGGAGCCGCCGGGGAGCTGTTTTTT. Encoded protein: CASKAWEGAAGELFF. V usage is TRBV5-1 and J usage is TRBJ2-2, with 7 bases aligning to TRBD2. CDR3 size: 15 residues. Germline CDR1 SGHRS, CDR2 YFSETQ. V shed 6 bases, J shed 6 bases, and the junction held 11 bases outside the gene matches.

The rearrangement links TRBV5-1 to TRBJ2-1; D not certain. V lost 4 bases, J lost 6 bases, and 26 bases lay in between. This CDR3 has 18 residues. Germline loops: CDR1 SGHRS, CDR2 YFSETQ. The CDR3 region has the DNA TGCGCCAGCAGCCGCGGCGTGGGCAGCAGATCCCCGATCAATGAGCAGTTCTTC. It codes for CASSRGVGSRSPINEQFF.

The rearrangement joins TRBV9 to TRBJ2-4; the D is unclear. Trimming stripped 0 bases from V and 5 bases from J, with 6 bases between. Germline V CDR1 and CDR2: SGDLS, YYNGEE. This CDR3 is built from 13 residues. Here the CDR3 DNA reads TGTGCCAGCAGCGTAGTTGGTGAAAACATTCAGTACTTC. It codes for CASSVVGENIQYF.

Turning to this clone: This may be a read error: a much more frequent sequence differs by one nucleotide. The chain is built from TRBV28 and TRBJ1-5; D might be TRBD1 (6 bases). Trimming took off 5 bases at V and 2 bases at J, with 7 bases between the two ends. This CDR3 has 13 amino acids. Germline-derived CDR1 and CDR2 are MDHEN and SYDVKM. The CDR3 here is CASSRGGNQPQHF. The CDR3 bases are TGTGCCAGCAGTAGGGGGGGCAATCAGCCCCAGCATTTT.

The V and J genes are TRBV5-1 and TRBJ2-2; no clear D gene. The CDR3 is made up of 16 amino acids. Trimming stripped 0 bases from V and 6 bases from J, with 15 bases between. Per germline, CDR1 SGHRS and CDR2 YFSETQ. The CDR3: CASSLEVRVDSGELFF. The CDR3 DNA sequence: TGCGCCAGCAGCTTGGAGGTTCGGGTGGATTCCGGGGAGCTGTTTTTT. Drawing the rest from reference TRBV5-1 and TRBJ2-2, the complete variable domain is KAGVTQTPRYLIKTRGQQVTLSCSPISGHRSVSWYQQTPGQGLQFLFEYFSETQRNKGNFPGRFSGRQFSNSRSEMNVSTLELGDSALYLCASSLEVRVDSGELFFGEGSRLTVL.

This clone was found a few times. This CDR3 is CASSLSGHEQFF. CDR3 bases: TGTGCCAGCAGCTTATCTGGCCACGAGCAGTTCTTC. The chain employs TRBV11-2 and TRBJ2-1; no clear D gene. Germline CDR1 is SGHAT and CDR2 is FQNNGV. V shed 2 bases and J shed 10 bases, with 9 bases lying between them. CDR3 length equals 12 residues.

This clone turned up a few times. The rearrangement uses TRBV19 and TRBJ2-2; the match to TRBD1 covers 10 bases. After removal of 6 bases from V and 4 bases from J, the junction contained 8 bases not matched to a gene. The CDR3 has 16 residues. Germline CDR1 reads LNHDA; CDR2 reads SQIVND (reference sequence). The chain's CDR3 is CASRNPGTGATGELFF. CDR3 DNA: TGTGCCAGTAGAAACCCCGGGACAGGGGCCACCGGGGAGCTGTTTTTT.

The chain joins TRBV2 to TRBJ1-5, with 8 positions matching TRBD1. The trim removed 8 bases at V and 6 bases at J, leaving 12 bases unmatched. The CDR3 runs to 15 residues. The germline V gene encodes CDR1 SNHLY and CDR2 FYNNEI. CDR3 sequence reads: CASSKGQGMGQPQHF. Written as DNA, the CDR3 is TGTGCCAGCTCTAAAGGACAGGGTATGGGTCAGCCCCAGCATTTT.